This T cell receptor beta chain was retrieved from a study of shared clonotypes between healthy human individuals (dated by TCRdb to the early 2020s). Background on the whole study: The cohort comprised a couple of women and a few men aged 18 to 49 years. Per donor, three plates each were used for CD4 naive and CD4 memory, two for CD8 naive, and one for CD8 memory. Blood TCR repertoires of about five healthy adults were deeply sequenced to estimate repertoire size and the extent of clonotype sharing between individuals. To increase sequencing depth and limit assay-specific biases, different laboratories used diverse techniques to prepare libraries and sequence TCR repertoires. Leukapheresis yielded between about 0.94 and 8.9 billion PBMCs per donor. What the study reported, not specific to this receptor: Compared with non-shared clonotypes, clonotypes shared by all four sorted-subset donors had higher generation probabilities. Because the study included only a small number of donors, the genetic and exposure-history diversity represented was limited. Only blood was sampled, and tissue TCR repertoires likely differ from those in blood. When several donors were compared, the shared fraction of clonotypes was roughly 4.8% for naive CD4, 3.5% to 4% for naive CD8, roughly 2.5% for memory CD4, and 0.4% for memory CD8. Even with the large sequencing depth, rarefaction of the sorted-subset datasets indicated that sequencing was incomplete. Naive subsets generally had larger estimated clonotype richness than memory subsets did. Based on pairwise subsampling, the degree of clonotype sharing among donors was expected to be affected by sequencing depth.

Healthy HIV-negative adults with no recently reported acute infections or vaccinations were included as donors. Every donor was a Caucasian adult living in Nashville, Tennessee, USA. CD4+ T cells were enriched by magnetic negative selection, after which naive cells were positively selected on CD45RA and the negative fraction was taken as the memory subset. Blood was collected by leukapheresis, and PBMCs were isolated by Ficoll-Histopaque density gradient centrifugation and then cryopreserved in liquid nitrogen vapor phase. Analytical flow cytometry was used to check the purity and quantity of each magnetically sorted T cell population. From each sorted fraction, genomic DNA was isolated and quantified by UV absorbance on a Nanodrop 2000c. Using the deep immunoSEQ assay, multiplex PCR amplified TCR CDR3 regions from genomic DNA. For each cell subset, the extracted genomic DNA was distributed evenly across all wells of several immunoSEQ 96-well plates, and each plate served as one replicate. For sorted subsets, about 220 ng of genomic DNA, equivalent to tens of thousands of T cell genomes, went into each replicate PCR. Purified libraries were quantified with a Qubit 3.0 fluorometer, sized on a Bioanalyzer 2100, and re-quantified with the KAPA Library Quantification kit. A separate single-read 150-cycle Illumina NextSeq 550 flow cell was used to sequence each immunoSEQ 96-well plate. The source study handled its data this way. Because only junctional sequences without quality scores were contained in the immunoSEQ output, filtering matching that applied to full-length reads could not be performed. To assign V/J genes and CDR3, sequences were annotated against IMGT germline references using PyIR, a Python wrapper for IgBLAST v1.9. Reads were filtered out if the reads had weak V/J assignments (E-value above 1e-6), no CDR3, stop codons, out-of-frame junctions, or ambiguous translated residues. A V3J clonotype was defined by an identical inferred V gene, J gene, and CDR3 amino acid sequence. The percentage overlap between two repertoires was calculated by dividing the number of shared unique clonotypes by the size of the smaller repertoire. RTK rarefaction, the Chao1 estimator, and Recon v2.1 estimates of unobserved clonotypes were used to assess repertoire richness. Generation probabilities for all TCRbeta clonotypes obtained by the gDNA method from four donors were computed using OLGA. The source is immuneACCESS, and TCRdb retained only in-frame sequences with V and J called. Part of the clones is not carried over; for the studies checked, unresolved V genes explain less than half of this, and the remainder is unexplained. V, J and clone size are taken as reported in that table, and D and trimming were inferred from the DNA itself. The sample yields some 2.1 million clones; roughly 94% were counted once. The ten largest make up 0.13% of the sample.

V was cut back by 5 bases and J by 4 bases, leaving a gap of 14 bases between them. CDR1 and CDR2 are read off the germline V gene (reference sequence) as SEHNR and FQNEAQ. The CDR3, cysteine through phenylalanine, is 15 amino acids long. This entry keeps only the CDR3 DNA: 45 bases, framed from base 1. About this clone: Its antigen is still unknown. No clone much larger than this one lies a single base away; base qualities are absent.

Recombination connected TRBV7-9 to TRBJ1-4; the D gene cannot be named for sure. The TCR was taken from a man younger than 35 in good health. The sample was naive CD4+ T cells sorted from blood. What the cell subset or site label conveys for this sample: CD45RA+ positively selected. The CDR3 here reads CASSLQTSFNEKLFF. The DNA is as follows: TGTGCCAGCAGCCTCCAGACAAGTTTTAATGAAAAACTGTTTTTT.